These T cell receptor beta chains were read from a single sample in a study of technical replicates of blood from several donors. The table came from immunoSEQ multiplex PCR; TCRdb's copy has only in-frame clones and leaves some out. The table includes some 12,000 clones, just under 95% detected once. The specimen was PBMCs. The receptors derive from a human donor in good health. Both conserved end residues are part of each CDR3. D genes are given only for firm matches. Rows give clone size only sometimes, using once, few, many, or a class for an expanded clone.

clone size: once; J gene: TRBJ1-1; V gene: TRBV6-6; D gene: TRBD1; CDR3 DNA: TGTGCCAGCAGTACACCCCGGGACAGGGATAACACTGAAGCTTTCTTT; CDR3 protein: CASSTPRDRDNTEAFF
clone size: once; J gene: TRBJ2-1; V gene: TRBV5-6; D gene: TRBD2; CDR3 DNA: TGTGCCAGCATCGCGCTAGCGGGAGGTCTAGCCTACAATGAGCAGTTCTTC; CDR3 protein: CASIALAGGLAYNEQFF
clone size: once; J gene: TRBJ1-2; V gene: TRBV15; D gene: .; CDR3 DNA: TGTGCCACCAGCAGAGGCGGGGGCGGGCGAAATGGCTACACCTTC; CDR3 protein: CATSRGGGGRNGYTF
clone size: .; J gene: TRBJ1-1; V gene: TRBV18; D gene: .; CDR3 DNA: TGTGCCAGCTCACCCCCATTGAGGACTGAAGCTTTCTTT; CDR3 protein: CASSPPLRTEAFF
clone size: .; J gene: TRBJ1-1; V gene: TRBV28; D gene: TRBD1; CDR3 DNA: TGTGCCAGCAGTTTAGGAGACAGGGGGGGCACTGAAGCTTTCTTT; CDR3 protein: CASSLGDRGGTEAFF
clone size: .; J gene: TRBJ2-2; V gene: TRBV9; D gene: TRBD1; CDR3 DNA: TGTGCCAGCAGCCGGGACAGAATTGGCACCGGGGAGCTGTTTTTT; CDR3 protein: CASSRDRIGTGELFF
clone size: .; J gene: TRBJ2-1; V gene: TRBV6-4; D gene: TRBD2; CDR3 DNA: TGTGCCAGCAGTGACACTAGCGGGGGCTCCTACAATGAGCAGTTCTTC; CDR3 protein: CASSDTSGGSYNEQFF
clone size: once; J gene: TRBJ1-1; V gene: TRBV5-1; D gene: .; CDR3 DNA: TGCGCCAGCAGCTTGGGGACAGAGAACACTGAAGCTTTCTTT; CDR3 protein: CASSLGTENTEAFF
clone size: .; J gene: TRBJ2-1; V gene: TRBV7-2; D gene: .; CDR3 DNA: TGTGCCAGCAGCTCGAGAACAGCCAGCAATGAGCAGTTCTTC; CDR3 protein: CASSSRTASNEQFF
clone size: few; J gene: TRBJ2-1; V gene: TRBV6-5; D gene: .; CDR3 DNA: TGTGCCAGCAGTTTGTTAGCGGACAATGAGCAGTTCTTC; CDR3 protein: CASSLLADNEQFF
clone size: .; J gene: TRBJ2-1; V gene: TRBV6-1; D gene: .; CDR3 DNA: TGTGCCAGCAGTAGAGATTACAATGAGCAGTTCTTC; CDR3 protein: CASSRDYNEQFF
clone size: .; J gene: TRBJ1-1; V gene: TRBV7-8; D gene: .; CDR3 DNA: TGTGCCAGCAGCTTACTCGGAGGGATATGGACTGAAGCTTTCTTT; CDR3 protein: CASSLLGGIWTEAFF
clone size: .; J gene: TRBJ1-1; V gene: TRBV10-2; D gene: .; CDR3 DNA: TGCGCCAGCAGAACAGGGATGGGCACTGAAGCTTTCTTT; CDR3 protein: CASRTGMGTEAFF
clone size: .; J gene: TRBJ2-5; V gene: TRBV5-1; D gene: .; CDR3 DNA: TGCGCCAGCAGCTACGGTGAGACCCAGTACTTC; CDR3 protein: CASSYGETQYF
clone size: .; J gene: TRBJ1-2; V gene: TRBV15; D gene: .; CDR3 DNA: TGTGCCACCAGCAGAGACAATAACTATGGCTACACCTTC; CDR3 protein: CATSRDNNYGYTF
clone size: .; J gene: TRBJ2-1; V gene: TRBV10-3; D gene: TRBD2; CDR3 DNA: TGTGCCATCGGACTAGCATTCGACAATGAGCAGTTCTTC; CDR3 protein: CAIGLAFDNEQFF
clone size: once; J gene: TRBJ2-1; V gene: TRBV7-2; D gene: TRBD2; CDR3 DNA: TGTGCCAGCACTAGATGGGGGACTAGCGGGAGAGGGCTCTCGGGTGAGCAGTTCTTC; CDR3 protein: CASTRWGTSGRGLSGEQFF
clone size: .; J gene: TRBJ2-1; V gene: TRBV18; D gene: .; CDR3 DNA: TGTGCCAGCTCACCCTTTAGGGGTCGTAGCTCCTACAATGAGCAGTTCTTC; CDR3 protein: CASSPFRGRSSYNEQFF
clone size: .; J gene: TRBJ1-5; V gene: TRBV5-1; D gene: .; CDR3 DNA: TGCGCCAGCAGCTGGGGGGACAATCAGCCCCAGCATTTT; CDR3 protein: CASSWGDNQPQHF
clone size: .; J gene: TRBJ2-3; V gene: TRBV29-1; D gene: .; CDR3 DNA: TGCAGCGCCGCGGCGGACACAGATACGCAGTATTTT; CDR3 protein: CSAAADTDTQYF
clone size: .; J gene: TRBJ2-3; V gene: TRBV5-6; D gene: TRBD2; CDR3 DNA: TGTGCCAGCAGCGCCTTAGCGGGGACCACAGATACGCAGTATTTT; CDR3 protein: CASSALAGTTDTQYF
clone size: .; J gene: TRBJ2-7; V gene: TRBV7-2; D gene: TRBD1; CDR3 DNA: TGTGCCAGCAGCGCCGGACAGGGGGTTGACGAGCAGTACTTC; CDR3 protein: CASSAGQGVDEQYF
clone size: .; J gene: TRBJ2-1; V gene: TRBV11-2; D gene: TRBD2; CDR3 DNA: TGTGCCAGCAGCCCCATTGGACTAGCGGGGCACAATGAGCAGTTCTTC; CDR3 protein: CASSPIGLAGHNEQFF
clone size: .; J gene: TRBJ2-1; V gene: TRBV18; D gene: .; CDR3 DNA: TGTGCCAGCTCACCCCAGGACAATGAGCAGTTCTTC; CDR3 protein: CASSPQDNEQFF
clone size: .; J gene: TRBJ1-4; V gene: TRBV30; D gene: .; CDR3 DNA: TGTGCCTGGAGTGTACGGCCGGGAAAACTGTTTTTT; CDR3 protein: CAWSVRPGKLFF
clone size: .; J gene: TRBJ2-3; V gene: TRBV7-2; D gene: .; CDR3 DNA: TGTGCCAGCAGCACCACCGGGGCAGATACGCAGTATTTT; CDR3 protein: CASSTTGADTQYF
clone size: once; J gene: TRBJ2-3; V gene: TRBV19; D gene: .; CDR3 DNA: TGTGCCAGTAGTGAGGAGGGGCGAGATACGCAGTATTTT; CDR3 protein: CASSEEGRDTQYF
clone size: .; J gene: TRBJ1-2; V gene: TRBV9; D gene: .; CDR3 DNA: TGTGCCAGCAGCGCGACCACAGCTAACTATGGCTACACCTTC; CDR3 protein: CASSATTANYGYTF
clone size: .; J gene: TRBJ2-2; V gene: TRBV29-1; D gene: TRBD2; CDR3 DNA: TGCAGCGGGAGGGAGGGGAACACCGGGGAGCTGTTTTTT; CDR3 protein: CSGREGNTGELFF
clone size: .; J gene: TRBJ2-5; V gene: TRBV28; D gene: TRBD2; CDR3 DNA: TGTGCCAGCAGTTTCCGAGTAGCGGGAGTACGAGAGACCCAGTACTTC; CDR3 protein: CASSFRVAGVRETQYF
clone size: .; J gene: TRBJ2-1; V gene: TRBV5-1; D gene: .; CDR3 DNA: TGCGCCAGCAGCTTGAGGGAGCGCTACAATGAGCAGTTCTTC; CDR3 protein: CASSLRERYNEQFF